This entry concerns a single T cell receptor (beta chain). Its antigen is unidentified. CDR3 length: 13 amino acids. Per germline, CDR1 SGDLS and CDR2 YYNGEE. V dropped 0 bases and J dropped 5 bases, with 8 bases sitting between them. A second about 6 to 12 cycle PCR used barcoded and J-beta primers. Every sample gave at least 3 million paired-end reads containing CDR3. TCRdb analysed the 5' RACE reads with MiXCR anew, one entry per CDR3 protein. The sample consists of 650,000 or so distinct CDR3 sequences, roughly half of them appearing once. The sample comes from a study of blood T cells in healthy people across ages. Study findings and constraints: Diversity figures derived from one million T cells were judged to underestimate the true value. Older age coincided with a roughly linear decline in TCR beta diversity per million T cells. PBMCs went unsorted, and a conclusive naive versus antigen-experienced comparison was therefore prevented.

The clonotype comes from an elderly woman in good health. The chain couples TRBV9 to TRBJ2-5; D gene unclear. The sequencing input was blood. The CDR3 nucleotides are TGTGCCAGCAGCGTAGAAATGGCCGAGACCCAGTACTTC. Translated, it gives CASSVEMAETQYF.